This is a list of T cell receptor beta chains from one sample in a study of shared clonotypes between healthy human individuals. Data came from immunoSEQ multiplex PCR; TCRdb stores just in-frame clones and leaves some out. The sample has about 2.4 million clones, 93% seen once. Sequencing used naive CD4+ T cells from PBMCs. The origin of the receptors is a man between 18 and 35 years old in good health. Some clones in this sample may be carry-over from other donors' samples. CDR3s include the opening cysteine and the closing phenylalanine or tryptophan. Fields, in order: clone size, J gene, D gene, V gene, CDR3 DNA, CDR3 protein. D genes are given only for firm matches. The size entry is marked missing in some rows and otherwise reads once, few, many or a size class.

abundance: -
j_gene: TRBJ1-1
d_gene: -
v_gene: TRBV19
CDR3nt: TGTGCCAGTAGTGACTCATACAGGGCGACTGAAGCTTTCTTT
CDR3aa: CASSDSYRATEAFF

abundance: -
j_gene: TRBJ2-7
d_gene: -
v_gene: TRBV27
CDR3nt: TGTGCCAGCAGTTTAACGGACTACGAGCAGTACTTC
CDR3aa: CASSLTDYEQYF

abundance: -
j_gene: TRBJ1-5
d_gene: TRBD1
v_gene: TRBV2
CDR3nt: TGTGCCAGCAGTACGGGACAGGGGCTGAATAGCAATCAGCCCCAGCATTTT
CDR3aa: CASSTGQGLNSNQPQHF

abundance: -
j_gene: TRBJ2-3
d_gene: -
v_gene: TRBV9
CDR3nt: TGTGCCAGCAGCGCCCGAGCCTACCGCACAGATACGCAGTATTTT
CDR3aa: CASSARAYRTDTQYF

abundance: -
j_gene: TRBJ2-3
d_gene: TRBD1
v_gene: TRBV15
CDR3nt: TGTGCCACCAGCAGAGGAAGACAGGGGGATAGCACAGATACGCAGTATTTT
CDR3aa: CATSRGRQGDSTDTQYF

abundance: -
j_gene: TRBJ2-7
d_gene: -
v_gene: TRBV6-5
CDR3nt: TGTGCCAGCAGTTACTCAGGGCCTCCAAAACCTTACGAGCAGTACTTC
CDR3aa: CASSYSGPPKPYEQYF

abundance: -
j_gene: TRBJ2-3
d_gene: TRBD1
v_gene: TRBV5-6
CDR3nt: TGTGCCAGCAGCTTGCAGGTGGGACAGGGTATTCCGCGCACAGATACGCAGTATTTT
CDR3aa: CASSLQVGQGIPRTDTQYF

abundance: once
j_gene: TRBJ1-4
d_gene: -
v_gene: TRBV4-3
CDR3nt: TGCGCCAGCAGCCAAGATGGGTTCGGGAATGAAAAACTGTTTTTT
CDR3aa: CASSQDGFGNEKLFF

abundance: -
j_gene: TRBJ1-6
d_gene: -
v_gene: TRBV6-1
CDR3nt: TGTGCCAGCAGTGAGGGGAGATCACCCCTCCACTTT
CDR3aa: CASSEGRSPLHF

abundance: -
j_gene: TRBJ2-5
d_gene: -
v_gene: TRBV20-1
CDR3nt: TGCAGTGCTAACCTAGAAGAGACCCAGTACTTC
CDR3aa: CSANLEETQYF

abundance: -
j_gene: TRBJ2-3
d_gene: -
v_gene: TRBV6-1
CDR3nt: TGTGCCAGCAGTCAAAGCACAGATACGCAGTATTTT
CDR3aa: CASSQSTDTQYF

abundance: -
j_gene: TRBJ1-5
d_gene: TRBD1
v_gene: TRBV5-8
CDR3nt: TGTGCCAGCAGCTTGCTTAGGGGGCGCGACCGATTCAGCAATCAGCCCCAGCATTTT
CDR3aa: CASSLLRGRDRFSNQPQHF

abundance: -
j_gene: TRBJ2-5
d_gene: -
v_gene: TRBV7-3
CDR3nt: TGTGCCAGCAGTGCACAGCAACAAGAGACCCAGTACTTC
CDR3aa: CASSAQQQETQYF

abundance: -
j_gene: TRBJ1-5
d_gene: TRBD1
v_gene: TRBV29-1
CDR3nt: TGCAGCGTTTTACAGGGGAATAATCAGCCCCAGCATTTT
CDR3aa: CSVLQGNNQPQHF

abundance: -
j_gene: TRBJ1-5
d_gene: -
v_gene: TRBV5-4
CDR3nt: TGTGCCAGCAGCCAAGGGGGTAGCAATCAGCCCCAGCATTTT
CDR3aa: CASSQGGSNQPQHF

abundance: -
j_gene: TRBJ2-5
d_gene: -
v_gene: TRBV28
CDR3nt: TGTGCCAGCCGGATGGGGGGTGGAGAGACCCAGTACTTC
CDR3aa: CASRMGGGETQYF

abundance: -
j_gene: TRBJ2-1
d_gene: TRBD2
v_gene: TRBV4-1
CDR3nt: TGCGCCAGCAGCCAAGAGCCTAGCGGGAGGGCCAAGCAGTTCTTC
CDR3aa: CASSQEPSGRAKQFF

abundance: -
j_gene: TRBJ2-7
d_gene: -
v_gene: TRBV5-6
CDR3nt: TGTGCCAGCAGCTTGAGAGGGGGGGCCACCTACGAGCAGTACTTC
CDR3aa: CASSLRGGATYEQYF

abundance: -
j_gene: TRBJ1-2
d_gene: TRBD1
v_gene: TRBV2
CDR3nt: TGTGCCAGCAGTCCTGGGACAGGGGATGGCTACACCTTC
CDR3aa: CASSPGTGDGYTF

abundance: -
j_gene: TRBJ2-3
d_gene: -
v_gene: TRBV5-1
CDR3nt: TGCGCCAGCAGCTTGGGTATCTCGATGGATACGCAGTATTTT
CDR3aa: CASSLGISMDTQYF

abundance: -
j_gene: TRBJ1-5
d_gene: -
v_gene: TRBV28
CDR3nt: TGTGCCAGCAGTTTATCTGGGCGGATCCCGGATCAGCCCCAGCATTTT
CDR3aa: CASSLSGRIPDQPQHF

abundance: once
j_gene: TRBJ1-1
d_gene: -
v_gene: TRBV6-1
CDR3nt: TGTGCCAGCAGTGCCCAGACAAGCACTGAAGCTTTCTTT
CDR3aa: CASSAQTSTEAFF

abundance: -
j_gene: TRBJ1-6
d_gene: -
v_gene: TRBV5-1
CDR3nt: TGCGCCAGCAGCCTCCGGGCTCAAAATTCACCCCTCCACTTT
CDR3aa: CASSLRAQNSPLHF

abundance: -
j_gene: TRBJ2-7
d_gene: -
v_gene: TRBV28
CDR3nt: TGTGCCAGCAGTTCGCCCGGACAGCCCCTCTACGAGCAGTACTTC
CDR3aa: CASSSPGQPLYEQYF

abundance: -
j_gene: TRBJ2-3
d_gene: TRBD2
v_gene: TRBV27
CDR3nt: TGTGCCAGCAGTTTGTCCCCACTACTAGCGGGAGATACAGATACGCAGTATTTT
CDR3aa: CASSLSPLLAGDTDTQYF

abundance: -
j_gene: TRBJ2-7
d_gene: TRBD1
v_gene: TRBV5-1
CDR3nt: TGCGCCAGCAGCTTGGGGACAGGGTCCTCCTACGAGCAGTACTTC
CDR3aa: CASSLGTGSSYEQYF

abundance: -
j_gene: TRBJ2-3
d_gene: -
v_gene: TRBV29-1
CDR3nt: TGCAGCGTCACGGACCCAACTAGGGGACCAGATACGCAGTATTTT
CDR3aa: CSVTDPTRGPDTQYF

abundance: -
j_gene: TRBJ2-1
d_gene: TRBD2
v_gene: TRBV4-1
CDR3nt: TGCGCCAGCAGCCAAGTTCCGGGACTAGCGGGGCCGTTCTCCTACAATGAGCAGTTCTTC
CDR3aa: CASSQVPGLAGPFSYNEQFF

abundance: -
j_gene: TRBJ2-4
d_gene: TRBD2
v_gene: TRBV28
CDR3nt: TGTGCCAGCGGGGCTAGCGGGAGAGCCAAAAACATTCAGTACTTC
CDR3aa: CASGASGRAKNIQYF

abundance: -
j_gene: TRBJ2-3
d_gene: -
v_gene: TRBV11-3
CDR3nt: TGTGCCAGCAGTTTACCCGGGACAGATACGCAGTATTTT
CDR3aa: CASSLPGTDTQYF

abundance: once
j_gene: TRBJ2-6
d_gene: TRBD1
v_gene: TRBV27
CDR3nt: TGTGCCAGCAGTAACCTCGGACAGGCCGCCTCTGGGGCCAACGTCCTGACTTTC
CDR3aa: CASSNLGQAASGANVLTF

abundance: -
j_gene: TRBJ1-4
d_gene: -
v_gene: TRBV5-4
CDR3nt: TGTGCCAGCAGCTTGGGGGGGACGCTCGAGGCGGAGACAGAAAAACTGTTTTTT
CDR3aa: CASSLGGTLEAETEKLFF

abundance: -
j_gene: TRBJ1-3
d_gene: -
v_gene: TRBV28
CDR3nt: TGTGCCAGCAGAGACCGGGGGGTCGGTGGAAACACCATATATTTT
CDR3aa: CASRDRGVGGNTIYF

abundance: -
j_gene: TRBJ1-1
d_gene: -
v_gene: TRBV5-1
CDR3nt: TGCGCCAGCAGCAGATCCACGGGGGGTAAAATGAACACTGAAGCTTTCTTT
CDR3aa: CASSRSTGGKMNTEAFF

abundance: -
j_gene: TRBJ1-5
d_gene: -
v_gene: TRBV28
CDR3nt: TGTGCCAGCAGTTGGACAGCAGCTCGGGTTTGGACGCCCCAGCATTTT
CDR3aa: CASSWTAARVWTPQHF

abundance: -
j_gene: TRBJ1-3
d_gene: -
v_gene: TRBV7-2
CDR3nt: TGTGCCAGCAGCTTAGATCTGAGCTCTGGAAACACCATATATTTT
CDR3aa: CASSLDLSSGNTIYF

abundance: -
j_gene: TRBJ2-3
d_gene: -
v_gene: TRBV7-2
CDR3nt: TGTGCCAGCAGAGACTCTCCGGGGACCCAACATACGCAGTATTTT
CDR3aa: CASRDSPGTQHTQYF

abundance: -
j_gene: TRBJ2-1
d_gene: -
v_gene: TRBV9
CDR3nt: TGTGCCAGCAGCGTAGTCGGACAGTTCAACAATGAGCAGTTCTTC
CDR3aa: CASSVVGQFNNEQFF

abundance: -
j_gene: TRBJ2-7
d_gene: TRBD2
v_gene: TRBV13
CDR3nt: TGTGCCAGCACCAGCGGGAGGCGAACCTACGAGCAGTACTTC
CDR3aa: CASTSGRRTYEQYF

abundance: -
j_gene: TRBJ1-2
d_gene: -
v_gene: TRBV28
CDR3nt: TGTGCCAGCAGTTTAAGCGGAGGGGCCATCTATGGCTACACCTTC
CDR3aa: CASSLSGGAIYGYTF

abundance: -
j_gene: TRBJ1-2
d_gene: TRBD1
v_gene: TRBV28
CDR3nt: TGTGCCAGCAGTCGAAAACCGGGACAGAAATTCTATGGCTACACCTTC
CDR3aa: CASSRKPGQKFYGYTF

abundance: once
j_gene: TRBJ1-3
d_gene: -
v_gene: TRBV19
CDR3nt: TGTGCCAGTAGCGCGACACGCCTTGGAAACACCATATATTTT
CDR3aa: CASSATRLGNTIYF

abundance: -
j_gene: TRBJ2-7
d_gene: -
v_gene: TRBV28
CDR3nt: TGTGCCAGCAGCCCCAGGGTCTACGAGCAGTACTTC
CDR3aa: CASSPRVYEQYF

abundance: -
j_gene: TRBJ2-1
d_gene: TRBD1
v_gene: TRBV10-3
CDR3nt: TGTGCCATCAGCGGGACAGGGACGGGGAGCTCCTACAATGAGCAGTTCTTC
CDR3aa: CAISGTGTGSSYNEQFF

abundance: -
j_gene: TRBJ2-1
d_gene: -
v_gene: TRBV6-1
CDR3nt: TGTGCCAGCAGTGAGGGGGCCTACAATGAGCAGTTCTTC
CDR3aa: CASSEGAYNEQFF

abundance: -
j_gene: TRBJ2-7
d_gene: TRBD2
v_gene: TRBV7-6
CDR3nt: TGTGCCAGCAGCTTGGAGCTAGCGGTGTTCCACGAGCAGTACTTC
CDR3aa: CASSLELAVFHEQYF

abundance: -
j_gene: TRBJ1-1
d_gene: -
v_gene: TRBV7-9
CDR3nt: TGTGCCAGCAGCTTAAAGTTATCTGAAGCTTTCTTT
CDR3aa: CASSLKLSEAFF

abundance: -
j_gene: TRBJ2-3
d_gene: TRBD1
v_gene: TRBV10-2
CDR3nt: TGCGCCAGCAGTGGGACAGGGGCTGATACGCAGTATTTT
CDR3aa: CASSGTGADTQYF

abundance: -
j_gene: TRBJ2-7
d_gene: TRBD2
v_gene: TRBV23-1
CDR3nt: TGCGCCAGCAGTCAATCGGGGAGGGAGGCCGAGCAGTACTTC
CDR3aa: CASSQSGREAEQYF

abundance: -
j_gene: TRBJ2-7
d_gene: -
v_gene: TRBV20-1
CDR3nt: TGCAGTGCAAAGAGCTACGAGCAGTACTTC
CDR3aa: CSAKSYEQYF

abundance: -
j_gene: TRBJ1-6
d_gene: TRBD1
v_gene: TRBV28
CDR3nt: TGTGCCAGCAGTTTACTGACAGGGGGATTCGACAATTCACCCCTCCACTTT
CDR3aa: CASSLLTGGFDNSPLHF

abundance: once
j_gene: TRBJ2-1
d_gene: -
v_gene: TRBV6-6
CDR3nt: TGTGCCAGCTTGGATGCCAATGAGCAGTTCTTC
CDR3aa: CASLDANEQFF

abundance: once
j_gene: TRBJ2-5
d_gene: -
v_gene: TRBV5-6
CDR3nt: TGTGCCAGCAGACCCAGGGGCACGGAGACCCAGTACTTC
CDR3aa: CASRPRGTETQYF